One and the same sample provided the 29 T cell receptor beta chains below, sequenced in a study of T cell repertoires in cytomegalovirus infection. In TCRdb, the reads were re-called with MiXCR into one record per CDR3 protein. The sample contains 150,000 to 200,000 distinct CDR3 sequences, approximately 19% of which appear only once. The sequenced sample consisted of PBMCs. These TCRs come from a human donor in good health (CMV status not recorded). Some clones in this sample may be carry-over from other donors' samples.

This clonotype was picked up many times. The rearrangement uses TRBV6-6 and TRBJ1-5; tentatively, D is TRBD1 (6 bases). CDR1 is MNHNY, CDR2 SVGAGI, per germline (reference sequence). Trimming removed 1 base at V and 1 base at J, with 14 bases between. This CDR3 comprises 17 residues. CDR3 sequence: CASSYWRGAMSNQPQHF. The CDR3 region has the DNA TGTGCCAGCAGTTACTGGCGGGGGGCCATGAGCAATCAGCCCCAGCATTTT.

The chain is built from TRBV28 and TRBJ2-4; TRBD1 matches 10 bases. With 5 bases clipped from V and 3 bases from J, the junction kept 7 bases outside the gene matches. Germline CDR1 is MDHEN and CDR2 is SYDVKM. The CDR3 is made up of 16 amino acids. CDR3 DNA: TGTGCCAGCAGTCATGGGACAGGGGATGTCAAAAACATTCAGTACTTC. It specifies CASSHGTGDVKNIQYF.

This clonotype was detected many times. V is TRBV7-2 and J is TRBJ2-5; 7 nucleotides agree with TRBD1. Germline-derived CDR1 and CDR2 are SGHTA and FQGNSA. The CDR3 contains 15 residues. Unmatched junction bases numbered 6, after V lost 4 bases and J lost 1 base. This CDR3 reads CASSSYGQAQETQYF. The CDR3 DNA sequence: TGTGCCAGCAGCTCCTATGGACAGGCCCAAGAGACCCAGTACTTC.

The chain links TRBV6-1 to TRBJ2-3; no definite D call. Trimming stripped 7 bases from V and 2 bases from J, with 13 bases between. Germline CDR1 is MNHNS and CDR2 is SASEGT. The CDR3 totals 14 residues. CDR3 nucleotide sequence: TGTGCCAGCAACGGGCACACACACACAGATACGCAGTATTTT. This sequence encodes CASNGHTHTDTQYF.

This clonotype was counted ten times or more. CDR3 sequence: CASSLGFGFTDTQYF. CDR3 DNA sequence: TGTGCCAGCAGCTTAGGGTTCGGTTTCACAGATACGCAGTATTTT. V usage is TRBV11-2 and J usage is TRBJ2-3, with unresolved D. The germline V gene encodes CDR1 SGHAT and CDR2 FQNNGV. Trimming pared 1 base from V and 2 bases from J, leaving 10 bases between. The CDR3 is made up of 15 amino acids.

As concerns this clonotype: An end of the junction differs from the germline gene, which may be a read error. This chain uses TRBV7-6 with TRBJ2-5, with a weak D call TRBD2 (6 bases). The V gene's germline CDR1 is SGHVS and CDR2 FNYEAQ. The CDR3 contains 14 residues. CDR3 region: CVSSNPEGSETQYF. The CDR3 DNA is TGTGTCAGCAGCAACCCGGAGGGGTCGGAGACCCAGTACTTC.

A note on this clonotype: A much larger clone is a single base away; this may be a read error. The CDR3 end shows no conserved phenylalanine or tryptophan, and so a read error is likely. V gene TRBV6-1 combines with J gene TRBJ2-3; 8 nucleotides align to TRBD1. Germline CDR1 is MNHNS and CDR2 is SASEGT. Trimming at V came to 10 bases and at J to 2 bases, leaving 8 bases not matched to a gene. This CDR3 spans 14 amino acids. The CDR3 reads CATKTGAPTDTQYS. DNA for the CDR3: TGTGCCACCAAGACAGGGGCTCCCACAGATACGCAGTATTCT.

This chain connects TRBV28 to TRBJ2-1; the D gene is possibly TRBD2 (5 bases). The CDR3 spans 14 residues. Trimming pared 5 bases from V and 9 bases from J, leaving 17 bases between. Germline V gene lookup returns CDR1 MDHEN and CDR2 SYDVKM. The CDR3 nucleotides are TGTGCCAGCAGTCCCCCCGCCACTAGTATTGAGCAGTTCTTC. It encodes CASSPPATSIEQFF.

At least ten counts were recorded for this clonotype. The V call is TRBV7-2, the J call TRBJ2-5, with TRBD2 identical over 9 bases. Per germline, CDR1 SGHTA and CDR2 FQGNSA. The trim removed 5 bases at V and 1 base at J, leaving 11 bases unmatched. The CDR3 is 17 residues long. For the CDR3, the DNA is TGTGCCAGCAGCCCGCTTGTAAGCGGGAGGCGCCAAGAGACCCAGTACTTC. Encoded protein: CASSPLVSGRRQETQYF.

The J gene is TRBJ1-1, the V gene TRBV12-3 or TRBV12-4; D may be TRBD1 (5 bases). The CDR3 runs 13 residues. Trimming took off 5 bases at V and 8 bases at J, with 15 bases between the two ends. The CDR3 bases are TGTGCCAGCAGTCCACCGGGACCGACAGAAGCTTTCTTT. Protein: CASSPPGPTEAFF.

The CDR3 bases are TGTGCCAGCAGCTTCAGGGTAGCGGACTCCTACGAGCAGTACTTC. It codes for CASSFRVADSYEQYF. The chain is built from TRBV7-9 and TRBJ2-7, with D maybe TRBD2 (6 bases). CDR3 size: 15 residues. Per the germline V gene, CDR1 is SEHNR and CDR2 is FQNEAQ (reference sequence). Trimming took off 3 bases at V and 0 bases at J, with 12 bases between the two ends.

This clonotype appeared many times. V and J are TRBV4-3 and TRBJ2-6; 12 bases are a match to TRBD2. V gave up 1 base and J gave up 2 bases; unmatched junction bases: 6. Germline CDR1 and CDR2: LGHNA and YSLEER. The CDR3 has 19 residues. The CDR3 spells CASSQGTSGGLPGANVLTF. Here the CDR3 DNA reads TGCGCCAGCAGCCAAGGAACTAGCGGGGGGCTTCCTGGGGCCAACGTCCTGACTTTC.

This clonotype was counted a few times. The chain links TRBV6-2 or TRBV6-3 to TRBJ2-1; 14 nucleotides line up with TRBD2. The CDR3 spans 17 residues. Germline assignment: CDR1 MNHEY and CDR2 SVGEGT. Trimming cost V 5 bases and J 8 bases; bases outside gene matches: 11. CDR3 nucleotides: TGTGCCAGCAGTCCGCAACCCGGGACTAGCGGGGGATATGAGCAGTTCTTC. Translation gives CASSPQPGTSGGYEQFF.

This clonotype has a count of ten or more. This rearrangement joins TRBV19 to TRBJ1-1, with TRBD1 as a possible D gene (6 bases). V was pared by 5 bases and J by 5 bases, with 18 bases between. Germline V gene sequence: CDR1 LNHDA, CDR2 SQIVND (reference sequence). CDR3 length: 15 residues. The CDR3 DNA reads TGTGCCAGTAGTGTGGGGGGCAGCGTGGGTACTGAAGCTTTCTTT. It is translated as CASSVGGSVGTEAFF.

This clonotype was observed at least ten times. The V call is TRBV5-1, the J call TRBJ2-3; 11 nucleotides match TRBD2. The CDR3 extends over 17 amino acids. V shed 0 bases, J shed 4 bases, and the junction held 7 bases outside the gene matches. From germline, CDR1 is SGHRS and CDR2 YFSETQ. The CDR3: CASSLEIAGGRADTQYF. CDR3 in DNA: TGCGCCAGCAGCTTGGAGATAGCGGGGGGGCGGGCAGATACGCAGTATTTT.

This clonotype came up many times. CDR3 sequence (DNA): TGTGCCAGCAGCTTTAGGACAGGGACTGAAGCTTTCTTT. Protein product: CASSFRTGTEAFF. V is TRBV7-8 and J is TRBJ1-1; 8 nucleotides align to TRBD1. V shed 3 bases, J shed 5 bases, and the junction held 2 bases outside the gene matches. The CDR3 covers 13 residues. Germline CDR1 reads SGHVS; CDR2 reads FQNEAQ.

This clonotype was seen more than once but under ten times. The J gene is TRBJ2-2, the V gene TRBV28, with 10 bases lining up with TRBD2. J lost 7 bases, V lost 5 bases, and 4 bases had no gene match. The germline V gene has CDR1 MDHEN and CDR2 SYDVKM. This CDR3 has 14 residues. The CDR3 region has the DNA TGTGCCAGCAGTGCGGGACTAGCGAACGGGGAGCTGTTTTTT. It yields the protein CASSAGLANGELFF.

For this clonotype: The missing conserved phenylalanine or tryptophan at the end of this CDR3 makes a read error likely. This chain's CDR3 is CSAAGQGREQYS. The CDR3 DNA follows: TGCAGTGCCGCGGGACAGGGGAGAGAGCAGTACTCC. The genes are TRBV20-1 and TRBJ2-7, with 10 bases matching TRBD1. The trim removed 6 bases at V and 7 bases at J, leaving 6 bases unmatched. Germline-derived CDR1 and CDR2 are DFQATT and SNEGSKA (reference sequence). CDR3 length: 12 residues.

By share of the sample, this clonotype is medium-sized. The chain joins TRBV7-8 to TRBJ1-4; a weak D match, TRBD1 (5 bases). Germline CDR1 SGHVS, CDR2 FQNEAQ. The CDR3 consists of 14 residues. V gave up 5 bases and J gave up 6 bases, with 13 bases separating them. The CDR3, as DNA: TGTGCCAGCAGCCAAGGCAGGGATGATGAAAAACTGTTTTTT. Its protein is CASSQGRDDEKLFF.

This clonotype was found a few times. The rearrangement uses TRBV5-5 and TRBJ2-3; tentatively, D is TRBD1 or TRBD2 (5 bases each). Trimming shortened V by 1 base and J by 0 bases, and 9 bases separated the two germline ends. This CDR3 spans 15 amino acids. Germline V gives CDR1 SGHKS, CDR2 YYEKEE (reference sequence). The CDR3 reads CASSLTGRSTDTQYF. CDR3 DNA: TGTGCCAGCAGCTTGACGGGACGGAGCACAGATACGCAGTATTTT.

This clonotype has at least ten counts. The chain employs TRBV6-5 and TRBJ1-2; D not certain. V was cut by 1 base and J by 6 bases, with 24 bases left in between. There are 18 residues in the CDR3. Germline values: CDR1 MNHEY, CDR2 SVGAGI. CDR3 protein: CASSYFSQPQRKYDGYTF. In nucleotides, the CDR3 is TGTGCCAGCAGTTACTTCTCCCAACCCCAAAGGAAGTATGATGGCTACACCTTC.

This clonotype was seen only a few times. The chain carries TRBV20-1 and TRBJ1-1, with D possibly being TRBD1 (5 bases). V was clipped by 4 bases and J by 4 bases, with 16 bases between them. The germline V gene encodes CDR1 DFQATT and CDR2 SNEGSKA (reference sequence). This CDR3 region has 14 residues. CDR3 amino acids: CSAKVGGIGTEAFF. DNA of the CDR3: TGCAGTGCTAAGGTGGGGGGGATCGGCACTGAAGCTTTCTTT.

The V gene is TRBV29-1, the J gene TRBJ2-2; TRBD2 matches 8 bases. The CDR3 has 14 amino acids. V lost 7 bases, J lost 6 bases, and 10 bases stayed unmatched. Germline V CDR1 and CDR2: SQVTM, ANQGSEA. The CDR3: CSAQSGSWAGELFF. For the CDR3, the DNA is TGCAGCGCTCAGAGCGGGAGTTGGGCCGGGGAGCTGTTTTTT.

The rearrangement joins TRBV30 to TRBJ2-5, with D perhaps given as TRBD1 or TRBD2 (5 bases each). The CDR3 consists of 15 residues. Trimming pared 0 bases from V and 5 bases from J, leaving 16 bases between. CDR1 is GTSNPN and CDR2 is SVGIG in the germline V gene (reference sequence). The chain's CDR3 is CAWSVRDPYLETQYF. For the CDR3, the DNA is TGTGCCTGGAGTGTGAGGGACCCCTACCTGGAGACCCAGTACTTC.

This clonotype was counted between two and nine times. The chain uses TRBV20-1 and TRBJ1-5, with a possible D match to TRBD1 (6 bases). The length of the CDR3 is 14 residues. Germline V gene lookup returns CDR1 DFQATT and CDR2 SNEGSKA (reference sequence). V was cut by 1 base and J by 6 bases, with 13 bases left in between. Here the CDR3 reads CSARVPGAGQPQHF. The CDR3 nucleotides read TGCAGTGCTAGAGTGCCAGGGGCTGGTCAGCCCCAGCATTTT.

This clonotype has ten or more counts. The chain has TRBV7-8 and TRBJ2-2; 10 nucleotides match TRBD1. The CDR3 sequence is 20 residues long. J was trimmed by 6 bases and V by 5 bases; bases with no gene match: 21. Germline V gene data show CDR1 as SGHVS and CDR2 as FQNEAQ. CDR3 region: CASSPLDPGRQGAFPGELFF. CDR3 coding DNA: TGTGCCAGCAGCCCCCTAGACCCCGGTCGACAGGGGGCATTCCCCGGGGAGCTGTTTTTT.

Many counts were recorded for this clonotype. This sequence joins TRBV2 and TRBJ1-6; TRBD1 matches at 10 bases. The CDR3 extends over 15 amino acids. V was clipped by 3 bases and J by 9 bases; unmatched bases: 5. Germline V CDR1 and CDR2: SNHLY, FYNNEI. CDR3 amino acids: CASSEAGTGVSPLHF. CDR3 nucleotides: TGTGCCAGCAGTGAGGCCGGGACAGGGGTTTCACCCCTCCACTTT.

This clonotype has just one count. The V call is TRBV19, the J call TRBJ1-5; maybe TRBD1 (5 bases). Deletions cut 7 bases from V and 2 bases from J, with 9 bases between. CDR1 and CDR2 (germline): LNHDA, SQIVND (reference sequence). The CDR3 totals 13 residues. The CDR3 loop is CASKGNGNQPQHF. CDR3 bases: TGTGCCAGTAAGGGGAACGGCAATCAGCCCCAGCATTTT. Drawing the rest from reference TRBV19 and TRBJ1-5, the complete variable domain is DGGITQSPKYLFRKEGQNVTLSCEQNLNHDAMYWYRQDPGQGLRLIYYSQIVNDFQKGDIAEGYSVSREKKESFPLTVTSAQKNPTAFYLCASKGNGNQPQHFGDGTRLSIL.

Notes on this clonotype: One base away lies a much larger clone, so this may be a sequencing read error. The CDR3 coding sequence is TGTGCCAGCAGCTTAGTGCGCGACACAGATATGCAGTATTTT. Residues: CASSLVRDTDMQYF. J is TRBJ2-3 and V is TRBV7-2; D call uncertain. The CDR3 sequence is 14 residues long. Germline values: CDR1 SGHTA, CDR2 FQGNSA.